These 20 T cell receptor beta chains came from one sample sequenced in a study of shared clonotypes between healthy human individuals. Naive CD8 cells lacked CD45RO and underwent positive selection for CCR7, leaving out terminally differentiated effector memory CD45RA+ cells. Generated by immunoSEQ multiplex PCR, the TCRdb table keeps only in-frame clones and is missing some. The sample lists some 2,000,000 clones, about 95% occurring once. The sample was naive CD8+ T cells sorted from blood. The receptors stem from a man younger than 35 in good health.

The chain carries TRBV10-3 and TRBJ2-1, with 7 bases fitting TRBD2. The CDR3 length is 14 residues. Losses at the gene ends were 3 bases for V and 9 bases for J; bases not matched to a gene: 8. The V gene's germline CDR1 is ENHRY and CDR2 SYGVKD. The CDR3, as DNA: TGTGCCATCAGTGATGAGGGAGGGAGTAGTGAGCAGTTCTTC. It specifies CAISDEGGSSEQFF.

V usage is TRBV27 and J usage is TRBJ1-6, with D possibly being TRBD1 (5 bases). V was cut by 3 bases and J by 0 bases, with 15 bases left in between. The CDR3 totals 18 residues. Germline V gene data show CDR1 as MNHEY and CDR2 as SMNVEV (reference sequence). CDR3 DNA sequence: TGTGCCAGCAGTTTCGCCCCAGGGTCGAGCTCCTATAATTCACCCCTCCACTTT. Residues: CASSFAPGSSSYNSPLHF.

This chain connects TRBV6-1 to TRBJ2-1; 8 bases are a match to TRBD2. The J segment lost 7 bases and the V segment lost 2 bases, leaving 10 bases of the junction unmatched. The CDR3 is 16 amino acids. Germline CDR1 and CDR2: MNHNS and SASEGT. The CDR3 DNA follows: TGTGCCAGCAGTGAACCCTGGACTAGCCAAGTTAATGAGCAGTTCTTC. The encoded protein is CASSEPWTSQVNEQFF.

The CDR3 sequence is CASSYGGQGMVEQYF. CDR3 bases: TGTGCCAGCAGTTACGGGGGACAGGGAATGGTCGAGCAGTACTTC. The V call is TRBV6-5, the J call TRBJ2-7, with TRBD1 matching over 9 bases. V lost 2 bases, J lost 6 bases, and 8 bases stayed unmatched. The CDR3 is made up of 15 amino acids. Germline CDR1 and CDR2: MNHEY and SVGAGI.

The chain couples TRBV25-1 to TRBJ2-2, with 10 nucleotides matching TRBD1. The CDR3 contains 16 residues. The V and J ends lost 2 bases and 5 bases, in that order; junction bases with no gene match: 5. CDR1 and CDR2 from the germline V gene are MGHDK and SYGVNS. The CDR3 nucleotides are TGTGCCAGCAGTGAAGACAGGGGGCGCAGGACCGGGGAGCTGTTTTTT. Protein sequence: CASSEDRGRRTGELFF.

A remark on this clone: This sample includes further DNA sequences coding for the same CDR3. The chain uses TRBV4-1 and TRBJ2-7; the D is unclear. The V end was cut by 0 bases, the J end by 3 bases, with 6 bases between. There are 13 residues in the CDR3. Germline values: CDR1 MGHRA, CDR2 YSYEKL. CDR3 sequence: CASSQEADYEQYF. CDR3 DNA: TGCGCCAGCAGCCAAGAGGCCGACTACGAGCAGTACTTC.

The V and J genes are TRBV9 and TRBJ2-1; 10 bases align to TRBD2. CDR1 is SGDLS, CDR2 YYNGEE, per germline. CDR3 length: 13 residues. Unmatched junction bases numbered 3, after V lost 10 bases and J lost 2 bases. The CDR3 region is CAGSGGTYNEQFF. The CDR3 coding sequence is TGTGCCGGTAGCGGGGGGACCTACAATGAGCAGTTCTTC.

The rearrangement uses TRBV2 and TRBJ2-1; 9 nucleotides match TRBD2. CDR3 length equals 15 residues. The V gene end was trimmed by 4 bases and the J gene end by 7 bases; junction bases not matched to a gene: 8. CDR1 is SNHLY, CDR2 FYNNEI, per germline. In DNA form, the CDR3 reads TGTGCCAGCAGTGTAGTAGCGGGAGTTTTAAATGAGCAGTTCTTC. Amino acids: CASSVVAGVLNEQFF.

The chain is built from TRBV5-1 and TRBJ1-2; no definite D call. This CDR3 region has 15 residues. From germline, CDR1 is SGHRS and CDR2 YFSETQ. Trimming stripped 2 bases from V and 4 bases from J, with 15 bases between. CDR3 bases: TGCGCCAGCAGCTTAGGGTTTGGGCCGAGCTATGGCTACACCTTC. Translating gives CASSLGFGPSYGYTF.

CDR3 sequence (DNA): TGCGCCAGCAGCCAAGAAGGGTGGGCTAATGAAAAACTGTTTTTT. Translated, it gives CASSQEGWANEKLFF. The chain recombines TRBV4-1 with TRBJ1-4; no clear D. V lost 0 bases to trimming and J lost 3 bases, with 8 bases between them. Germline V CDR1 and CDR2: MGHRA, YSYEKL. The CDR3 length is 15 residues.

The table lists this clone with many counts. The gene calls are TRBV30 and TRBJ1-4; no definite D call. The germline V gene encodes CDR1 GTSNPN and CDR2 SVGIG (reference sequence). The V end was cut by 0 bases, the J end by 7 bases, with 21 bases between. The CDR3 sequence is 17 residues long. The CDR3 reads CAWSVLLGSRSREKLFF. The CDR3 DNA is TGTGCCTGGAGTGTACTCCTTGGCAGCCGGAGCCGTGAAAAACTGTTTTTT.

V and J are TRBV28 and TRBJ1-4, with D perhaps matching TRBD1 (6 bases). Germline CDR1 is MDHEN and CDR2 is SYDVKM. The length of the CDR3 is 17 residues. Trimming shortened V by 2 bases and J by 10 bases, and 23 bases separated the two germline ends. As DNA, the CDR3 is TGTGCCAGCAGTTTAAGGTGGCGCGCAGGGGATTGGGCAAAACTGTTTTTT. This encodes CASSLRWRAGDWAKLFF.

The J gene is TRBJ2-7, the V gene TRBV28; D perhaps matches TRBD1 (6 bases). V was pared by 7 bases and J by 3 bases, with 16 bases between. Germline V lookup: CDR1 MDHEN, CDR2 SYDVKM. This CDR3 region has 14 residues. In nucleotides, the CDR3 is TGTGCCAGCACTCTGAGGGGGACGGTCTACGAGCAGTACTTC. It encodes CASTLRGTVYEQYF.

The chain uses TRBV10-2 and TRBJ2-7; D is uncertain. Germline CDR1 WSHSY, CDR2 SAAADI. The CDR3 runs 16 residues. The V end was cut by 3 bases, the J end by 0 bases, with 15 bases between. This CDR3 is CASSDPSGGRSYEQYF. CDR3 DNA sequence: TGCGCCAGCAGTGACCCCTCTGGCGGCCGCTCCTACGAGCAGTACTTC.

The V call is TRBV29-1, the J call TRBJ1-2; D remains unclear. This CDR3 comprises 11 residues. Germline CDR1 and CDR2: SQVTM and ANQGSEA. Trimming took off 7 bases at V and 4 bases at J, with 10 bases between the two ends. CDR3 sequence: CSAQDVYGYTF. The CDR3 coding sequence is TGCAGCGCCCAGGACGTCTATGGCTACACCTTC.

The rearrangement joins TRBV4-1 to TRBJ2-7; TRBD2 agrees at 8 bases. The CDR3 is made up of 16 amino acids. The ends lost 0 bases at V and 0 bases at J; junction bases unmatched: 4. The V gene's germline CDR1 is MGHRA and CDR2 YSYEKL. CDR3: CASSQELAASSYEQYF. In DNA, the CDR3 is TGCGCCAGCAGCCAAGAACTAGCGGCGAGCTCCTACGAGCAGTACTTC.

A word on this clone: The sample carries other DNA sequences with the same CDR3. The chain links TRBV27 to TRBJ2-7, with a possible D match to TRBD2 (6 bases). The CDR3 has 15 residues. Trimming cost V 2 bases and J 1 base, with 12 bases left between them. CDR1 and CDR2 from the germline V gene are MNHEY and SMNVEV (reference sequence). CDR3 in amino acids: CASSLTGVGSYEQYF. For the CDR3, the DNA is TGTGCCAGCAGTTTAACGGGAGTCGGATCCTACGAGCAGTACTTC.

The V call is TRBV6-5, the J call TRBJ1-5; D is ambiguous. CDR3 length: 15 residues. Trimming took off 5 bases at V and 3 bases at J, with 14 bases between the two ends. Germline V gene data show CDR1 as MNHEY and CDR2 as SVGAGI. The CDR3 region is CASSPPGRLNQPQHF. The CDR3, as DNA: TGTGCCAGCAGTCCCCCCGGGAGGCTCAATCAGCCCCAGCATTTT.

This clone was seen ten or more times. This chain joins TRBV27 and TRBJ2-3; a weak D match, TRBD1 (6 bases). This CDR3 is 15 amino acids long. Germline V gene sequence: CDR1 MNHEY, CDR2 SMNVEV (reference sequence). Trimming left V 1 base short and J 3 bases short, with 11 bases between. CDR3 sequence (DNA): TGTGCCAGCAGTTTATACCCAGGGGAAACAGATACGCAGTATTTT. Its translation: CASSLYPGETDTQYF.

The CDR3 spells CASRGGWGLTNEKLFF. In nucleotides, the CDR3 is TGTGCCAGCAGAGGCGGTTGGGGACTCACTAATGAAAAACTGTTTTTT. This chain uses TRBV25-1 with TRBJ1-4; tentatively, D is TRBD1 (5 bases). The length of the CDR3 is 16 residues. Trimming removed 6 bases at V and 2 bases at J, with 16 bases between. The germline CDR1 and CDR2 sequences are MGHDK and SYGVNS.